The next 2 T cell receptor beta chains were all read from a single sample in a study of blood T cell repertoires in COVID-19. Profiling relied on immunoSEQ multiplex PCR, and the TCRdb table lists in-frame clones only, not all of them. The data hold approximately 160,000 clones, with about 82% observed a single time. The source material was peripheral blood. The origin of the receptors is a man aged 50 to 59 with active or convalescent COVID-19.

V and J are TRBV27 and TRBJ2-1, with 10 bases matching TRBD2. The CDR3 is 20 amino acids. V trimming: 2 bases; J trimming: 1 base; junction bases outside the gene matches: 14. Germline V gives CDR1 MNHEY, CDR2 SMNVEV (reference sequence). CDR3 amino acids: CASSLAPGTSVGTSYNEQFF. In DNA, the CDR3 is TGTGCCAGCAGTTTAGCCCCCGGGACTAGCGTGGGGACGTCCTACAATGAGCAGTTCTTC.

The CDR3 nucleotides are TGTGCCAGCAGCTTAGACAGCGGGAGGGGGTACAATGAGCAGTTCTTC. Translated, it gives CASSLDSGRGYNEQFF. The rearrangement joins TRBV7-6 to TRBJ2-1; 10 positions agree with TRBD2. V was pared by 1 base and J by 4 bases, with 4 bases of the junction left unmatched. Germline V gene sequence: CDR1 SGHVS, CDR2 FNYEAQ. CDR3 length: 16 amino acids.